These 14 T cell receptor beta chains share one sample of origin, sequenced in a study of glioma-infiltrating T cells after dendritic cell vaccination. The protocol was immunoSEQ multiplex PCR, while the TCRdb copy is restricted to in-frame clones and leaves out a portion. The sample holds some 110,000 clones, around 91% seen once. Time point reported: after dendritic cell vaccination, including at tumor progression/relapse. Sequenced here: blood, sampled after dendritic cell vaccination. These receptors were collected from a human donor with glioblastoma.

The chain joins TRBV5-1 to TRBJ2-3; TRBD1 matches at 7 bases. J gave up 2 bases and V 0 bases, and 3 bases lay outside the gene matches. The CDR3 contains 15 residues. Germline CDR1 reads SGHRS; CDR2 reads YFSETQ. CDR3 coding DNA: TGCGCCAGCAGCTTGGCCGACAGGGCCACAGATACGCAGTATTTT. This codes for CASSLADRATDTQYF.

This rearrangement joins TRBV27 to TRBJ2-4; TRBD1 might be the D (6 bases). CDR1 MNHEY and CDR2 SMNVEV come from the germline V gene (reference sequence). This CDR3 is 16 amino acids long. V was cut by 4 bases and J by 8 bases, with 21 bases left in between. This chain's CDR3 is CASSSLPLGQGHIQYF. CDR3 bases: TGTGCCAGCAGTTCGCTCCCCTTGGGACAAGGGCACATTCAGTACTTC.

This clone appeared a single time. The rearrangement links TRBV5-1 to TRBJ2-7; 9 bases map to TRBD2. CDR3 length: 15 residues. Per the germline V gene, CDR1 is SGHRS and CDR2 is YFSETQ. J gave up 2 bases and V 4 bases, and 7 bases lay outside the gene matches. The CDR3 loop reads CASSQTTSGTYEQYF. The CDR3 region has the DNA TGCGCCAGCAGCCAAACGACTAGCGGAACCTACGAGCAGTACTTC.

This clone was detected a few times. The rearrangement uses TRBV11-2 and TRBJ2-1, with 10 bases matching TRBD1. J lost 6 bases, V lost 5 bases, and 7 bases had no gene match. There are 15 residues in the CDR3. Per the germline V gene, CDR1 is SGHAT and CDR2 is FQNNGV. CDR3 nucleotides: TGTGCCAGCAGCGCGACAGGGGGCCGAGGCAATGAGCAGTTCTTC. It specifies CASSATGGRGNEQFF.

This chain links TRBV10-3 with TRBJ1-2; TRBD1 agrees at 7 bases. Germline V gives CDR1 ENHRY, CDR2 SYGVKD. Unmatched junction bases numbered 10, after V lost 8 bases and J lost 4 bases. This CDR3 is built from 14 residues. CDR3 region: CAISRGTETYGYTF. CDR3 DNA sequence: TGTGCCATCTCTCGCGGGACAGAGACCTATGGCTACACCTTC.

This clone came up once. V is TRBV29-1 and J is TRBJ2-5, with D tentatively TRBD1 (5 bases). Trimming left V 3 bases short and J 2 bases short, with 10 bases between. This CDR3 comprises 13 residues. CDR1 and CDR2 from the germline V gene are SQVTM and ANQGSEA. CDR3 amino acids: CSVDWQGQETQYF. The CDR3 DNA sequence: TGCAGCGTTGACTGGCAGGGACAAGAGACCCAGTACTTC.

This clone was seen only a few times. Other nucleotide sequences in the sample specify the same CDR3. CDR3 coding DNA: TGTGCCAGCAGCCGGACAGGACCATATGGCTACACCTTC. It is translated as CASSRTGPYGYTF. V usage is TRBV5-8 and J usage is TRBJ1-2, with 7 bases lining up with TRBD1. Germline loops: CDR1 SGHTS, CDR2 YDEGEE. CDR3 size: 13 residues. V shed 4 bases and J 5 bases; nucleotides not matched to a gene: 5.

The V gene is TRBV9, the J gene TRBJ1-3; 7 bases agree with TRBD1. V was pared by 2 bases and J by 8 bases, with 10 bases of the junction left unmatched. The CDR3 runs 15 residues. The V gene's germline CDR1 is SGDLS and CDR2 YYNGEE. The CDR3 is CASSVSGQRADTIYF. In DNA form, the CDR3 reads TGTGCCAGCAGCGTTTCGGGACAGAGGGCTGACACCATATATTTT.

The chain combines TRBV7-9 with TRBJ1-2; D ambiguous. Looked up from germline, CDR1 is SEHNR and CDR2 is FQNEAQ (reference sequence). This CDR3 has 14 residues. V lost 0 bases and J lost 7, with 12 bases in between. CDR3 sequence (DNA): TGTGCCAGCAGCTTAGCGGAGACCCCCGGTGGCTACACCTTC. Its translation: CASSLAETPGGYTF.

V gene TRBV6-5 combines with J gene TRBJ2-1; TRBD2 agrees at 10 bases. V trimming: 6 bases; J trimming: 7 bases; junction bases outside the gene matches: 9. This CDR3 has 15 amino acids. CDR1 MNHEY and CDR2 SVGAGI come from the germline V gene. CDR3: CASSHPSGRSNEQFF. CDR3 bases: TGTGCCAGCAGCCACCCTAGCGGGAGAAGTAATGAGCAGTTCTTC.

The gene calls are TRBV4-1 and TRBJ1-2, with TRBD1 matching 7 bases. The ends lost 2 bases at V and 5 bases at J; junction bases unmatched: 17. CDR3 length: 18 residues. The germline gives CDR1 MGHRA, CDR2 YSYEKL. DNA of the CDR3: TGCGCCAGCAGCCAACCCGAGGGGACAGCCGCTTCTAGTTATGGCTACACCTTC. Its protein product is CASSQPEGTAASSYGYTF.

The rearrangement links TRBV5-6 to TRBJ2-3, with TRBD2 matching over 7 bases. CDR1 is SGHDT and CDR2 is YYEEEE in the germline V gene. With V trimmed by 1 base and J by 4 bases, 3 bases remained unmatched. CDR3 size: 14 residues. The chain's CDR3 is CASSLRGSADTQYF. The CDR3 DNA is TGTGCCAGCAGCTTGCGCGGGAGCGCAGATACGCAGTATTTT.

The chain employs TRBV15 and TRBJ1-2; 8 nucleotides line up with TRBD1. CDR3 length equals 16 residues. V shed 2 bases and J 3 bases; nucleotides not matched to a gene: 8. Per germline, CDR1 LNHNV and CDR2 YYDKDF (reference sequence). CDR3 bases: TGTGCCACCAGCAGATCAACAGGGGGTTTTTACTATGGCTACACCTTC. It codes for CATSRSTGGFYYGYTF.

This clone has just a few counts. Additional DNA sequences in this sample encode the identical CDR3. This chain connects TRBV7-2 to TRBJ1-6; maybe TRBD1 (5 bases). V was trimmed by 4 bases and J by 8 bases, leaving 15 bases between them. Germline loops: CDR1 SGHTA, CDR2 FQGNSA. The length of the CDR3 is 15 residues. CDR3 amino acids: CASSSGPGGYSPLHF. Written as DNA, the CDR3 is TGTGCCAGCAGCTCGGGGCCGGGGGGGTATTCACCCCTCCACTTT.